Listed below are T cell receptor beta chains from one sample, sequenced in a study of graft-versus-host responses after intestinal transplantation. The protocol was immunoSEQ multiplex PCR, while the TCRdb copy is restricted to in-frame clones and leaves out a portion. In the table there are more than 65,000 clones, around nine tenths of which are singletons. Their target antigens are unknown. Source: unstimulated CD4+ T cells sorted from spleen or lymph node cells, taken before intestinal transplant. The receptor source for this set is a human donor who received an intestinal transplant. CDR3s include the opening cysteine and the closing phenylalanine or tryptophan. D genes are given only for firm matches. The size field is filled for only some rows; it gives once, few, many or a size class.

clone_size cdr3_length j_call v_call d_call cdr3_aa cdr3_nt
- 17 TRBJ2-2 TRBV5-1 TRBD1 CASSPHTGGTNTGELFF TGCGCCAGCAGCCCACATACAGGGGGCACGAACACCGGGGAGCTGTTTTTT
- 13 TRBJ1-2 TRBV6-1 - CASSEGLSDGYTF TGTGCCAGCAGTGAGGGACTCTCCGATGGCTACACCTTC
- 14 TRBJ1-2 TRBV29-1 TRBD1 CSVEWQGAGYGYTF TGCAGCGTTGAATGGCAGGGGGCCGGCTATGGCTACACCTTC
- 15 TRBJ2-7 TRBV7-9 - CASSRNPGGAYEQYF TGTGCCAGCAGCCGAAACCCAGGAGGGGCCTACGAGCAGTACTTC
- 16 TRBJ2-1 TRBV10-3 TRBD2 CAISEGLASVNNEQFF TGTGCCATCAGTGAGGGACTAGCCTCGGTCAACAATGAGCAGTTCTTC
- 16 TRBJ1-6 TRBV6-5 TRBD1 CASSLRTGLSNSPLHF TGTGCCAGCAGTTTAAGGACAGGGCTGAGCAATTCACCCCTCCACTTT
- 17 TRBJ2-1 TRBV29-1 TRBD2 CSVDSGRGLGSYNEQFF TGCAGCGTTGATAGCGGGAGGGGTCTCGGCTCCTACAATGAGCAGTTCTTC
- 14 TRBJ2-1 TRBV6-5 TRBD2 CATQAGGGFNEQFF TGTGCCACTCAAGCGGGAGGGGGATTCAATGAGCAGTTCTTC
few 17 TRBJ2-6 TRBV14 TRBD1 CASSNRGLSSGANVLTF TGTGCCAGCAGCAACAGGGGGCTGAGCTCTGGGGCCAACGTCCTGACTTTC
few 16 TRBJ2-3 TRBV4-2 - CASSPDGGVGTDTQYF TGTGCCAGCAGCCCCGACGGGGGAGTAGGCACAGATACGCAGTATTTT
- 15 TRBJ1-5 TRBV27 - CASSLTRGGNQPQHF TGTGCCAGCAGTTTGACACGGGGTGGCAATCAGCCCCAGCATTTT
- 15 TRBJ2-5 TRBV5-1 TRBD2 CASSRSSGGKETQYF TGCGCCAGCAGCAGGTCCAGCGGGGGAAAAGAGACCCAGTACTTC
once 17 TRBJ1-5 TRBV4-1 - CASSQEMLGDRHQPQHF TGCGCCAGCAGCCAAGAGATGTTAGGAGACAGACATCAGCCCCAGCATTTT
- 12 TRBJ1-1 TRBV29-1 - CSVEGRGTEAFF TGCAGCGTTGAGGGGAGGGGCACTGAAGCTTTCTTT
once 14 TRBJ2-3 TRBV28 TRBD2 CASRGGGGTDTQYF TGTGCCAGCAGGGGCGGGGGGGGCACAGATACGCAGTATTTT
- 15 TRBJ2-7 TRBV7-9 TRBD1 CASSRETGQGSEQYF TGTGCCAGCAGCCGAGAAACGGGACAGGGGTCCGAGCAGTACTTC
- 15 TRBJ1-2 TRBV14 - CASSQELAGMGGYTF TGTGCCAGCAGCCAAGAACTTGCAGGAATGGGCGGCTACACCTTC
- 15 TRBJ2-2 TRBV5-6 TRBD1 CASGPGQGVPGELFF TGTGCCAGCGGCCCGGGACAGGGGGTTCCCGGGGAGCTGTTTTTT
once 13 TRBJ2-7 TRBV6-1 TRBD2 CASSEAIAGEQYF TGTGCCAGCAGTGAAGCAATAGCGGGTGAGCAGTACTTC
- 15 TRBJ2-3 TRBV5-1 - CASSLRTVGTDTQYF TGCGCCAGCAGCTTGAGGACAGTGGGCACAGATACGCAGTATTTT
- 17 TRBJ2-7 TRBV27 - CASSSLRGRALTYEQYF TGTGCCAGCAGTTCCCTTCGGGGGAGAGCGTTAACCTACGAGCAGTACTTC
- 14 TRBJ1-5 TRBV6-1 - CASTVAPRNQPQHF TGTGCCAGCACCGTGGCACCCCGCAATCAGCCCCAGCATTTT
- 14 TRBJ2-3 TRBV5-1 - CASSRWTSTDTQYF TGCGCCAGCAGCCGTTGGACTAGCACAGATACGCAGTATTTT
- 17 TRBJ2-1 TRBV27 - CASSLSVLALSGNEQFF TGTGCCAGCAGTTTATCGGTGCTCGCGCTATCGGGCAATGAGCAGTTCTTC
- 15 TRBJ2-3 TRBV30 TRBD1 CAWSVGTGDTDTQYF TGTGCCTGGAGTGTGGGGACAGGGGATACAGATACGCAGTATTTT
- 15 TRBJ2-2 TRBV5-1 - CASSLNLGGTGELFF TGCGCCAGCAGCTTGAATCTGGGGGGCACCGGGGAGCTGTTTTTT
- 14 TRBJ1-4 TRBV27 - CASSLSRGSEKLFF TGTGCCAGCAGTTTATCGCGGGGCTCCGAAAAACTGTTTTTT
- 13 TRBJ1-6 TRBV7-9 - CASSQKQDSPLHF TGTGCCAGCAGTCAGAAGCAGGATTCACCCCTCCACTTT
- 15 TRBJ2-3 TRBV4-2 - CASSQDRGYTDTQYF TGTGCCAGCAGCCAAGATCGGGGTTACACAGATACGCAGTATTTT
- 13 TRBJ2-1 TRBV6-4 - CASSDSGGGEQFF TGTGCCAGCAGTGACTCAGGGGGGGGTGAGCAGTTCTTC
- 14 TRBJ2-7 TRBV28 TRBD1 CASSPGQGPDEQYF TGTGCCAGCAGTCCCGGACAGGGTCCGGACGAGCAGTACTTC